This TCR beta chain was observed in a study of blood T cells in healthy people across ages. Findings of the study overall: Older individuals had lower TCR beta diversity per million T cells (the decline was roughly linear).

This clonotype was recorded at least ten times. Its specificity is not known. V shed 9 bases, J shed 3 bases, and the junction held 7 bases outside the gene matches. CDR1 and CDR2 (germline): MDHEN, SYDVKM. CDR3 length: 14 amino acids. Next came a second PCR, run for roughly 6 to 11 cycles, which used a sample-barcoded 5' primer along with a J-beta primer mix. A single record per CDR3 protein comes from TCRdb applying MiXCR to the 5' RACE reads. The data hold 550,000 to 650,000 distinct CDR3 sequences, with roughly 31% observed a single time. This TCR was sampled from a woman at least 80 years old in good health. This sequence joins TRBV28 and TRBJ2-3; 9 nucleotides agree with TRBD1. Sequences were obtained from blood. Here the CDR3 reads CASAGQGLTDTQYF. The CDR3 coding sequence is TGTGCCAGTGCGGGACAGGGTCTAACAGATACGCAGTATTTT. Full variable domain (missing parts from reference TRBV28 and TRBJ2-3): DVKVTQSSRYLVKRTGEKVFLECVQDMDHENMFWYRQDPGLGLRLIYFSYDVKMKEKGDIPEGYSVSREKKERFSLILESASTNQTSMYLCASAGQGLTDTQYFGPGTRLTVL.